The next 13 T cell receptor beta chains were all read from a single sample in a study of cytomegalovirus exposure and HLA in healthy donors. In the PCR, 60 Vbeta and 13 Jbeta primers were used. The repertoire was sequenced with immunoSEQ multiplex PCR; TCRdb's copy has only in-frame clones and lacks some. Of about 200,000 clones listed, 85% to 90% are singletons. The sample was PBMCs. The receptors were gathered from a woman under 30 in good health and CMV-seronegative.

V gene TRBV4-1 combines with J gene TRBJ2-7; 9 nucleotides match TRBD1. The trim removed 0 bases at V and 2 bases at J, leaving 11 bases unmatched. Per germline, CDR1 MGHRA and CDR2 YSYEKL. The CDR3 sequence is 18 residues long. The CDR3 loop is CASSQDRTGGSVPYEQYF. For the CDR3, the DNA is TGCGCCAGCAGCCAAGATCGAACAGGGGGCTCCGTTCCCTACGAGCAGTACTTC.

A note on this clone: Other DNA sequences in the sample encode the same CDR3. The chain employs TRBV28 and TRBJ2-5; tentative D call: TRBD2 (5 bases). V lost 5 bases, J lost 5 bases, and 6 bases lay in between. This CDR3 has 11 residues. CDR1 is MDHEN and CDR2 is SYDVKM in the germline V gene. The CDR3 DNA is TGTGCCAGCAGTCCGGGGGAGACCCAGTACTTC. It translates to CASSPGETQYF. Full variable domain (outside the CDR3, taken from reference TRBV28 and TRBJ2-5): DVKVTQSSRYLVKRTGEKVFLECVQDMDHENMFWYRQDPGLGLRLIYFSYDVKMKEKGDIPEGYSVSREKKERFSLILESASTNQTSMYLCASSPGETQYFGPGTRLLVL.

The chain has TRBV9 and TRBJ2-5; no clear D. The V end was cut by 0 bases, the J end by 5 bases, with 14 bases between. Germline V gene sequence: CDR1 SGDLS, CDR2 YYNGEE. The CDR3 has 15 residues. The CDR3 sequence: CASSVAGGLAETQYF. In DNA, the CDR3 is TGTGCCAGCAGCGTAGCCGGCGGTCTCGCGGAGACCCAGTACTTC.

The V gene is TRBV5-1, the J gene TRBJ2-1; D is unresolved. The V end was cut by 0 bases, the J end by 15 bases, with 13 bases between. Germline V gene sequence: CDR1 SGHRS, CDR2 YFSETQ. The CDR3 spans 12 residues. The CDR3 protein is CASSLGGNKPFF. The CDR3 DNA follows: TGCGCCAGCAGCTTGGGAGGCAATAAGCCGTTCTTC.

The rearrangement joins TRBV2 to TRBJ2-5, with D possibly being TRBD2 (6 bases). Looked up from germline, CDR1 is SNHLY and CDR2 is FYNNEI. This CDR3 region has 15 residues. V shed 3 bases and J shed 7 bases, with 18 bases lying between them. The CDR3 nucleotides are TGTGCCAGCAGTGAGGGGACTCCCAATTGGGGGACCCAGTACTTC. Amino acids: CASSEGTPNWGTQYF.

The V gene is TRBV5-1, the J gene TRBJ1-5, with D possibly TRBD1 on 6 matching bases. The V gene lost 0 bases and the J gene lost 4 bases, with 11 bases spanning the gap. The germline V gene has CDR1 SGHRS and CDR2 YFSETQ. The CDR3 runs 15 residues. The CDR3 coding sequence is TGCGCCAGCAGCTTGGATCGGGGGGCTAATCAGCCCCAGCATTTT. Translating it yields CASSLDRGANQPQHF.

This chain connects TRBV7-9 to TRBJ2-1; D might be TRBD2 (6 bases). Per germline, CDR1 SEHNR and CDR2 FQNEAQ (reference sequence). The CDR3 has 14 residues. V lost 3 bases and J 9 bases, leaving 15 bases between the germline ends. The chain's CDR3 is CASSFWEAGAEQFF. CDR3 DNA: TGTGCCAGCAGCTTCTGGGAGGCTGGGGCTGAGCAGTTCTTC.

The CDR3 DNA sequence: TGTGCCAGCAGTTTATTGGGGAAACTAGCGAAGCGCACAGATACGCAGTATTTT. Its translation is CASSLLGKLAKRTDTQYF. This chain joins TRBV27 and TRBJ2-3; TRBD2 matches at 7 bases. Germline CDR1 MNHEY, CDR2 SMNVEV (reference sequence). The CDR3 contains 18 residues. V was clipped by 1 base and J by 1 base; unmatched bases: 11.

The rearrangement joins TRBV27 to TRBJ2-5, with 7 positions matching TRBD2. The CDR3 consists of 14 residues. Germline V gene data show CDR1 as MNHEY and CDR2 as SMNVEV (reference sequence). V was clipped by 7 bases and J by 2 bases; unmatched bases: 7. The CDR3 DNA is TGTGCCAGCAAAGGACTAGTGGGGCAAGAGACCCAGTACTTC. As protein: CASKGLVGQETQYF.

V gene TRBV10-1 combines with J gene TRBJ2-1; 8 nucleotides agree with TRBD2. The CDR3 length is 18 residues. V was clipped by 2 bases and J by 0 bases; unmatched bases: 9. Looked up from germline, CDR1 is WNHNN and CDR2 is SYGVQD (reference sequence). CDR3 nucleotide sequence: TGCGCCAGCAGTGAGACGGCGGGGGGCCTAAGCTCCTACAATGAGCAGTTCTTC. It is translated as CASSETAGGLSSYNEQFF.

The J gene is TRBJ2-5, the V gene TRBV5-6; maybe TRBD2 (5 bases). The CDR3 length is 13 residues. V dropped 0 bases and J dropped 5 bases, with 8 bases sitting between them. The germline V gene encodes CDR1 SGHDT and CDR2 YYEEEE. CDR3 bases: TGTGCCAGCAGCTTGGGAGGGCTGGAGACCCAGTACTTC. It codes for CASSLGGLETQYF.

This clone came up a few times. The rearrangement joins TRBV4-2 to TRBJ2-7; TRBD1 is a possible D gene (6 bases). Germline CDR1 is LGHNA and CDR2 is YNFKEQ. Trimming cost V 2 bases and J 7 bases, with 18 bases left between them. This CDR3 is built from 15 residues. In DNA form, the CDR3 reads TGTGCCAGCAGCCAACGAGAAGGGGGAATTGAGGAGCAGTACTTC. Its translation: CASSQREGGIEEQYF.

The chain combines TRBV10-3 with TRBJ1-1; D possibly corresponds to TRBD1 (6 bases). Germline assignment: CDR1 ENHRY and CDR2 SYGVKD. V lost 6 bases and J 1 base, leaving 9 bases between the germline ends. There are 13 residues in the CDR3. The CDR3 coding sequence is TGTGCCATCAGGCCGACAGGGAACACTGAAGCTTTCTTT. Amino acid sequence: CAIRPTGNTEAFF.